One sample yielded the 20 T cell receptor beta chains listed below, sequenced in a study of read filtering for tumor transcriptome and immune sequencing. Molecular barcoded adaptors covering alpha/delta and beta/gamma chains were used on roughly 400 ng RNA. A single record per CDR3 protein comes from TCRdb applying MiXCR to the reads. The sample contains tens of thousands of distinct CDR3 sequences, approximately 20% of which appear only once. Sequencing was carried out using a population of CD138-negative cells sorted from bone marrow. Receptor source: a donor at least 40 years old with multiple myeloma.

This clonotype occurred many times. CDR3 nucleotides: TGCAGTGCGCATCTGGGGGTTTACGAGCAGTACTTC. Residues: CSAHLGVYEQYF. The rearrangement joins TRBV20-1 to TRBJ2-7, with D possibly being TRBD1 or TRBD2 (5 bases each). Germline values: CDR1 DFQATT, CDR2 SNEGSKA (reference sequence). Trimming took 6 bases from V and 4 from J, leaving 13 bases between them. The CDR3 consists of 12 residues.

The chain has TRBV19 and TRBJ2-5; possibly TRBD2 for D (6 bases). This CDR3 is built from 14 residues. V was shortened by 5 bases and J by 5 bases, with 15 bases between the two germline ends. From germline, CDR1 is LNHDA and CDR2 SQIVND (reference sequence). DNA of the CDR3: TGTGCCAGTAGTCTATCGGCGGGAAGGGAGACCCAGTACTTC. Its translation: CASSLSAGRETQYF.

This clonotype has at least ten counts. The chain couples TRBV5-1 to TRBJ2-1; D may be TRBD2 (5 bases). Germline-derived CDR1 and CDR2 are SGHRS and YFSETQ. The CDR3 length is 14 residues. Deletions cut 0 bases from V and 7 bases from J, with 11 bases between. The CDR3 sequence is CASSLGGVVNEQFF. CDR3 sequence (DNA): TGCGCCAGCAGCTTGGGGGGAGTAGTAAATGAGCAGTTCTTC.

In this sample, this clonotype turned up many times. CDR3 sequence (DNA): TGTGCCAGCAGTGGGACAGCCCCCATCCAAGAGACCCAGTACTTC. Its translation is CASSGTAPIQETQYF. The genes are TRBV6-1 and TRBJ2-5; D possibly corresponds to TRBD1 (6 bases). Per germline, CDR1 MNHNS and CDR2 SASEGT. Trimming pared 4 bases from V and 1 base from J, leaving 13 bases between. The CDR3 is 15 amino acids.

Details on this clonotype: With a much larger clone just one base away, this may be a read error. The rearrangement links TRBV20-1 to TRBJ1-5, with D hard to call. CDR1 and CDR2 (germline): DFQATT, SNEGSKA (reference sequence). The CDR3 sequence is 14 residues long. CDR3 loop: CSVRTWQDYQLQHF. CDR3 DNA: TGCAGTGTAAGGACCTGGCAGGACTATCAGCTCCAGCATTTT.

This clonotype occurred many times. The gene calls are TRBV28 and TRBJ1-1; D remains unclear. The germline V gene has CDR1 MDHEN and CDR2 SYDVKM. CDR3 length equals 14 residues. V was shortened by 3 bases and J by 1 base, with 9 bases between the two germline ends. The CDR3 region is CASSFGRPNTEAFF. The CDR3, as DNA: TGTGCCAGCAGTTTCGGACGGCCGAACACTGAAGCTTTCTTT.

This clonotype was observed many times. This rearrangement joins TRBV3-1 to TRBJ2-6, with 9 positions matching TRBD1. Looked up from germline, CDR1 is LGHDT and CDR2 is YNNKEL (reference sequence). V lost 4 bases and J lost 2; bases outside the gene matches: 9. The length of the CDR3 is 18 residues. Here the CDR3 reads CASSPTGGAQPGANVLTF. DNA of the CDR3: TGTGCCAGCAGCCCCACAGGGGGCGCCCAGCCTGGGGCCAACGTCCTGACTTTC.

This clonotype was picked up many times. The CDR3 sequence: CASSVTGRGAYNEQFF. The DNA of the CDR3 is TGTGCCAGCAGCGTGACAGGCAGGGGGGCCTACAATGAGCAGTTCTTC. The V gene is TRBV7-9, the J gene TRBJ2-1; perhaps TRBD1 as D (7 bases). With 5 bases removed from V and 2 bases from J, the gap between germline ends came to 16 bases. This CDR3 region has 16 residues. The germline gives CDR1 SEHNR, CDR2 FQNEAQ (reference sequence).

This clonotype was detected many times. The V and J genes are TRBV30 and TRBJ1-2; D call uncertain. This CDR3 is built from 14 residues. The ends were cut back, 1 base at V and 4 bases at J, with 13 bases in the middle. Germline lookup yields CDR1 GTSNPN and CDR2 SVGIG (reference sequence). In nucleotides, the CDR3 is TGTGCCTGGAGTGATCCCGGGAGCGCCTATGGCTACACCTTC. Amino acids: CAWSDPGSAYGYTF.

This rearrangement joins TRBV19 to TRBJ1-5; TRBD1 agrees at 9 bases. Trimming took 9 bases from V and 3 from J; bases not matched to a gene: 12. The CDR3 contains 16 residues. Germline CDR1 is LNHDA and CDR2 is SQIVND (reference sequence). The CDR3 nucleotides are TGTGCCAGCAAAGACCTACAGGGGGCCCTCAATCAGCCCCAGCATTTT. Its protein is CASKDLQGALNQPQHF.

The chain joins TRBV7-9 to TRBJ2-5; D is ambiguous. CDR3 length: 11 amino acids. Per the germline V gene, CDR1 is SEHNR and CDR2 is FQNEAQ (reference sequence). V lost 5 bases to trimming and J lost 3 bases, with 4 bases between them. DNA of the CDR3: TGTGCCAGCAGCCGGAAAGAGACCCAGTACTTC. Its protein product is CASSRKETQYF.

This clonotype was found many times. CDR3 region: CASSLATLAGVSSGELFF. DNA for the CDR3: TGTGCCAGCAGCTTAGCCACGCTAGCGGGAGTTTCTTCCGGGGAGCTGTTTTTT. The chain recombines TRBV11-2 with TRBJ2-2; 10 bases map to TRBD2. CDR1 is SGHAT and CDR2 is FQNNGV in the germline V gene. V shed 1 base, J shed 6 bases, and the junction held 11 bases outside the gene matches. This CDR3 region has 18 residues.

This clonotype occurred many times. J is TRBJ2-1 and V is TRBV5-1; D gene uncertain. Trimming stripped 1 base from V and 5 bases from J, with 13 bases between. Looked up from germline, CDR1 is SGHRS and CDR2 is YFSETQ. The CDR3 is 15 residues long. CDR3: CASSLWPDQNNEQFF. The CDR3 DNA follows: TGCGCCAGCAGCTTGTGGCCTGACCAGAACAATGAGCAGTTCTTC.

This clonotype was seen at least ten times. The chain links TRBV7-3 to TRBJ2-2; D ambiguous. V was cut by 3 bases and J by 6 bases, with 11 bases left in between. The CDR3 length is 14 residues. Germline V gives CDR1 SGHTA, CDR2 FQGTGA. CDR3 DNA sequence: TGTGCCAGCAGCTTTGAAGGCGCGCCCGGGGAGCTGTTTTTT. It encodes CASSFEGAPGELFF. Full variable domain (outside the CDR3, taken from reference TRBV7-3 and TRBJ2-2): GAGVSQTPSNKVTEKGKYVELRCDPISGHTALYWYRQSLGQGPEFLIYFQGTGAADDSGLPNDRFFAVRPEGSVSTLKIQRTERGDSAVYLCASSFEGAPGELFFGEGSRLTVL.

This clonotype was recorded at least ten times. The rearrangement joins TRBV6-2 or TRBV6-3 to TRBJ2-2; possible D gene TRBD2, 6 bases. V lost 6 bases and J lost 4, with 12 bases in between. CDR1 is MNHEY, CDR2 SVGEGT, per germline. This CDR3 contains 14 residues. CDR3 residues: CASSGGVGTGELFF. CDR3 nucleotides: TGTGCCAGCAGCGGGGGAGTGGGCACCGGGGAGCTGTTTTTT.

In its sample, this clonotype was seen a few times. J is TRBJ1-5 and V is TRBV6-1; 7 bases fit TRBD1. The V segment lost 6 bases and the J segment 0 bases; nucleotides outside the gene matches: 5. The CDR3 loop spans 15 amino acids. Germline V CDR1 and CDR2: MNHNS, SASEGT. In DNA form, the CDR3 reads TGTGCCAGCAGGGCGACAGGGCATAGCAATCAGCCCCAGCATTTT. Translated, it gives CASRATGHSNQPQHF.

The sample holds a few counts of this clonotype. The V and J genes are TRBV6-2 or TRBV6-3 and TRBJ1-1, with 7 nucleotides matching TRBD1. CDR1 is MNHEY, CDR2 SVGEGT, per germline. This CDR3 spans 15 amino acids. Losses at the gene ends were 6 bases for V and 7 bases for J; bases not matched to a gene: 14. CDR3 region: CASSYPPRTGDEAFF. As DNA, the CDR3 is TGTGCCAGCAGCTACCCCCCACGGACAGGCGATGAAGCTTTCTTT.

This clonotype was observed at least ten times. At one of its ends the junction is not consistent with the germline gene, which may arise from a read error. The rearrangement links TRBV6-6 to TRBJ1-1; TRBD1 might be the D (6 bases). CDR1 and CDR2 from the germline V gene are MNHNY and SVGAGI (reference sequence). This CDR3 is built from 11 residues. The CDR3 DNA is TGTGCCGGCAGGGGTCACACTGAAGCTTTCTTT. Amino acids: CAGRGHTEAFF.

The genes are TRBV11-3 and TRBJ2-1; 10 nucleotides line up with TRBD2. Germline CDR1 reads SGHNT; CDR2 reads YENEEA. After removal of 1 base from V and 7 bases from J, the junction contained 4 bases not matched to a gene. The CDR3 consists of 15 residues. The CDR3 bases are TGTGCCAGCAGCTTAGCTAGCGGGAGTTGGAATGAGCAGTTCTTC. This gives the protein CASSLASGSWNEQFF.

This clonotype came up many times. CDR3 DNA: TGTGCCAGCAGCTTAGGACAGGTTCATCAGCCCCAGCATTTT. It specifies CASSLGQVHQPQHF. The chain links TRBV7-9 to TRBJ1-5, with D perhaps TRBD1 (6 bases). Germline CDR1 SEHNR, CDR2 FQNEAQ (reference sequence). Trimming pared 1 base from V and 5 bases from J, leaving 9 bases between. The CDR3 is 14 amino acids.